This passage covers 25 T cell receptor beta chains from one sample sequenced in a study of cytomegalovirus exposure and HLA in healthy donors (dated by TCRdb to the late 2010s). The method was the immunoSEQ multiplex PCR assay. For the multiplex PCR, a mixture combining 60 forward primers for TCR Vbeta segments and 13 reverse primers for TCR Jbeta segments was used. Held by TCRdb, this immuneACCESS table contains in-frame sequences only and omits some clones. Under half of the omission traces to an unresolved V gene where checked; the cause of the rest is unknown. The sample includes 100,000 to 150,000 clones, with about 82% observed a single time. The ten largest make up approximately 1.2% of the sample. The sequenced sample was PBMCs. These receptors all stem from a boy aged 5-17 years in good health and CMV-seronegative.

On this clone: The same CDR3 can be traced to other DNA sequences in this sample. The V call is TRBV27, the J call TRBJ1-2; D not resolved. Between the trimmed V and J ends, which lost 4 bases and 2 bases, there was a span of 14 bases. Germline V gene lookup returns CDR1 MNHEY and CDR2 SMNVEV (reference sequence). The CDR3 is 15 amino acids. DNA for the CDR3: TGTGCCAGCAGTTCTCGGGGTTTAGGGAACTATGGCTACACCTTC. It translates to CASSSRGLGNYGYTF.

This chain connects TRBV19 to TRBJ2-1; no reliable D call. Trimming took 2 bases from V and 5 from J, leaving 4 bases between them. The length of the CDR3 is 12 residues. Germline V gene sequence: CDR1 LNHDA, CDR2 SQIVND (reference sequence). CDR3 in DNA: TGTGCCAGTAGTATACCGGACAATGAGCAGTTCTTC. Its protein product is CASSIPDNEQFF.

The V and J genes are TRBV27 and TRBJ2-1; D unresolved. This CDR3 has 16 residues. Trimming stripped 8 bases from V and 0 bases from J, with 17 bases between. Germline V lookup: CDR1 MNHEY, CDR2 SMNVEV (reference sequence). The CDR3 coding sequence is TGTGCCAGCGGCCTTAGGCGGAGCAGCTCCTACAATGAGCAGTTCTTC. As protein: CASGLRRSSSYNEQFF.

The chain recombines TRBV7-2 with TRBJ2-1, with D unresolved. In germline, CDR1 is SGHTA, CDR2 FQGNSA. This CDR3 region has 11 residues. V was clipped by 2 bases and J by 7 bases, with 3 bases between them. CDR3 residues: CASSLQNEQFF. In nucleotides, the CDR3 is TGTGCCAGCAGCTTACAAAATGAGCAGTTCTTC.

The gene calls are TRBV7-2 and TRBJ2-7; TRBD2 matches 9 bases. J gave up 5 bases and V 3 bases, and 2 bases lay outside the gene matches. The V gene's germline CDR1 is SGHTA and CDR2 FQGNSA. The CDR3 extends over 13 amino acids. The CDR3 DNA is TGTGCCAGCAGCTTCGCTAGCGGGAACGAGCAGTACTTC. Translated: CASSFASGNEQYF. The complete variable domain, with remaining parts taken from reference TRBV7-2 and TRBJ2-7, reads GAGVSQSPSNKVTEKGKDVELRCDPISGHTALYWYRQSLGQGLEFLIYFQGNSAPDKSGLPSDRFSAERTGGSVSTLTIQRTQQEDSAVYLCASSFASGNEQYFGPGTRLTVT.

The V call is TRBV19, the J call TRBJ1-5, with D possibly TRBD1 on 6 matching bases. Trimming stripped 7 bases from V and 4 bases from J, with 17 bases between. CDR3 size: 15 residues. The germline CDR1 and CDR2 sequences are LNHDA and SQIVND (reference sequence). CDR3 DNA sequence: TGTGCCAGTACCTCGGCAGGGGTCGGGAATCAGCCCCAGCATTTT. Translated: CASTSAGVGNQPQHF.

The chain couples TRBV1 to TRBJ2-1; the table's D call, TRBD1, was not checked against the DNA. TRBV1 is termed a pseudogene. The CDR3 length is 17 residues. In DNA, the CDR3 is TGCACCAGCAGCCAGGTACTCCTAGGGGCCCCCTACAATGAGCAGTTCTTC. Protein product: CTSSQVLLGAPYNEQFF.

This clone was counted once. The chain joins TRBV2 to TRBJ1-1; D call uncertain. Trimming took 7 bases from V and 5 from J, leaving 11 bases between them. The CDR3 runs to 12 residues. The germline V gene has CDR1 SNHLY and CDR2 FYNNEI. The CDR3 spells CASNRRTTEAFF. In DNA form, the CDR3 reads TGTGCCAGCAACCGCCGAACTACTGAAGCTTTCTTT.

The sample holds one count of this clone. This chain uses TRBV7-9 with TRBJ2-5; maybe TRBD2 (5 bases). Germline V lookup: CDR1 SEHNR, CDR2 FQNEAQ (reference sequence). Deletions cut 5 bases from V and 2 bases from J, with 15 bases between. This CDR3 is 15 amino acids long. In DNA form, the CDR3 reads TGTGCCAGCAGCCCGCGGCCCAGCGGACAAGAGACCCAGTACTTC. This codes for CASSPRPSGQETQYF.

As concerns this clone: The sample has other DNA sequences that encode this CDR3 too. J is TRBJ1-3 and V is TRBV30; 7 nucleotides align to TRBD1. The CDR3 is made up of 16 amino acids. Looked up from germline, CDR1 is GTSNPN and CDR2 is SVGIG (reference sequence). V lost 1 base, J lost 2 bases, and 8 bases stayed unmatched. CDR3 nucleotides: TGTGCCTGGAGTGCCTCCCTACAGGGGCCTGGAAACACCATATATTTT. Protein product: CAWSASLQGPGNTIYF.

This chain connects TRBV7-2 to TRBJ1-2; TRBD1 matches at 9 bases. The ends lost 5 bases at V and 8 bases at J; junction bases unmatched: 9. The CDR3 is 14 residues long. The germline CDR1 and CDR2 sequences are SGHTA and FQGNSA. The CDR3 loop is CASSPGQGREGYTF. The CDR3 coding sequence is TGTGCCAGCAGCCCGGGACAGGGAAGGGAAGGCTACACCTTC.

DNA of the CDR3: TGTGCCAGTGATAAGACGGGGGTTCAGCCCCAGCATTTT. Its translation: CASDKTGVQPQHF. This rearrangement joins TRBV6-1 to TRBJ1-5, with TRBD1 as a possible D gene (5 bases). The germline CDR1 and CDR2 sequences are MNHNS and SASEGT. Trimming removed 9 bases from V and 6 bases from J, with 15 bases in between. The CDR3 runs 13 residues.

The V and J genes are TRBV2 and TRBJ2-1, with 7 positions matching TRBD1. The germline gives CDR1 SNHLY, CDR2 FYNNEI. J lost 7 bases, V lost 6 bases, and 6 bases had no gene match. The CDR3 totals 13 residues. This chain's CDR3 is CASRKGAGNEQFF. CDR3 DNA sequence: TGTGCCAGCAGGAAGGGGGCTGGGAATGAGCAGTTCTTC.

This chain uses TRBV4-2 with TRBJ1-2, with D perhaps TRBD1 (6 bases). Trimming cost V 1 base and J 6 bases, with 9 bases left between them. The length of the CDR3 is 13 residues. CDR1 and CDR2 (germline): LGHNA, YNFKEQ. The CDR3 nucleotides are TGTGCCAGCAGCCAAGGACAGGTGAATGGCTACACCTTC. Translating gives CASSQGQVNGYTF.

The CDR3 spells CASITGITSNTGELFF. CDR3 bases: TGTGCCAGCATTACAGGCATCACATCGAACACCGGGGAGCTGTTTTTT. This chain links TRBV2 with TRBJ2-2; a weak D match, TRBD1 (5 bases). Germline lookup yields CDR1 SNHLY and CDR2 FYNNEI. The CDR3 is 16 residues long. V lost 7 bases, J lost 0 bases, and 15 bases lay in between.

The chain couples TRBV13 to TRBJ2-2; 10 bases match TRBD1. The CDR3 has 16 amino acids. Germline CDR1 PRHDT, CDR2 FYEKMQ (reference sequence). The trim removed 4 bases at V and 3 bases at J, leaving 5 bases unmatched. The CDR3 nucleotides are TGTGCCAGCAGCTCTCGGACAGGGGGGTACACCGGGGAGCTGTTTTTT. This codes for CASSSRTGGYTGELFF.

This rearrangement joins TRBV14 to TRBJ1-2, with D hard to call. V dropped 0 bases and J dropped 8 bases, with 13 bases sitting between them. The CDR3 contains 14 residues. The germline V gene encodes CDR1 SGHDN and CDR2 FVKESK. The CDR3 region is CASSQDRTAEGYTF. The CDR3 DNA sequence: TGTGCCAGCAGCCAAGATCGTACAGCGGAGGGCTACACCTTC.

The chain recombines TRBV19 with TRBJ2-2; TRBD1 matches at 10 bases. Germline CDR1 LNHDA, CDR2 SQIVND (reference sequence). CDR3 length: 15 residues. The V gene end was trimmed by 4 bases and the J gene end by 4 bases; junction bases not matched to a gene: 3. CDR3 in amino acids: CASSNGQGGTGELFF. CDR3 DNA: TGTGCCAGTAGTAACGGACAGGGGGGCACCGGGGAGCTGTTTTTT.

The DNA for the CDR3 is TGTGCCATCAGTGAGTCGGTAGCGGGAGGGCCGTGGTCGCAGTTCTTC. Translated, it gives CAISESVAGGPWSQFF. The genes are TRBV10-3 and TRBJ2-1, with 11 bases fitting TRBD2. The CDR3 is made up of 16 amino acids. Trimming removed 0 bases from V and 12 bases from J; junction bases left unmatched: 10. The germline gives CDR1 ENHRY, CDR2 SYGVKD.

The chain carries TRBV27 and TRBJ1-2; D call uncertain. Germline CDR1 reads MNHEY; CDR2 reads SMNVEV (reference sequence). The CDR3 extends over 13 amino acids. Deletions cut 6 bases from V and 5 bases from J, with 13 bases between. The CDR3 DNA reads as TGTGCCAGCAGCCGCTTCGGGGAATATGGCTACACCTTC. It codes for CASSRFGEYGYTF.

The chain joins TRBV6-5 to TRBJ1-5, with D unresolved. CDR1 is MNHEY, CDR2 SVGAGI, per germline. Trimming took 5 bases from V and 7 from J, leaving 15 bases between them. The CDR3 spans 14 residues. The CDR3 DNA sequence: TGTGCCAGCAGTCCCCTCTATGGTTCGCAGCCCCAGCATTTT. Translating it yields CASSPLYGSQPQHF.

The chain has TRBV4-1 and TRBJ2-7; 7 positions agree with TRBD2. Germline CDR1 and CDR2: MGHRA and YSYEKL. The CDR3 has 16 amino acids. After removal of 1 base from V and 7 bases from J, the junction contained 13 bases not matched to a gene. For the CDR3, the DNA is TGCGCCAGCAGCCAAGGGTGGCGGGAGAGTCTGAAGGAGCAGTACTTC. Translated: CASSQGWRESLKEQYF.

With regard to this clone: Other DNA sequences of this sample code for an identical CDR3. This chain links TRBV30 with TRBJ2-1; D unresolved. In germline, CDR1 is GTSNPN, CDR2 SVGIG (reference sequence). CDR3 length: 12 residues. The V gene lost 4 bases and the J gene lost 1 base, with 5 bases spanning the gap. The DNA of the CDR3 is TGTGCCTGGACGGGTTCCTACAATGAGCAGTTCTTC. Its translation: CAWTGSYNEQFF.

This CDR3 reads CASKEGGGDTEAFF. In DNA form, the CDR3 reads TGTGCCAGTAAGGAGGGAGGAGGGGACACTGAAGCTTTCTTT. This chain links TRBV19 with TRBJ1-1; possibly TRBD1 for D (5 bases). Germline CDR1 LNHDA, CDR2 SQIVND (reference sequence). The CDR3 consists of 14 residues. The germline V and J ends were trimmed by 7 bases and 3 bases, with 15 bases remaining between them.

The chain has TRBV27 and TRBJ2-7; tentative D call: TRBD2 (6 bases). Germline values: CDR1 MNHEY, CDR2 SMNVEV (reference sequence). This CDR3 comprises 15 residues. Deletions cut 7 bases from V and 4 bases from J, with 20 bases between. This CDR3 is CASTYAGGILYEQYF. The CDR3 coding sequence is TGTGCCAGCACCTACGCCGGGGGAATCCTGTACGAGCAGTACTTC.